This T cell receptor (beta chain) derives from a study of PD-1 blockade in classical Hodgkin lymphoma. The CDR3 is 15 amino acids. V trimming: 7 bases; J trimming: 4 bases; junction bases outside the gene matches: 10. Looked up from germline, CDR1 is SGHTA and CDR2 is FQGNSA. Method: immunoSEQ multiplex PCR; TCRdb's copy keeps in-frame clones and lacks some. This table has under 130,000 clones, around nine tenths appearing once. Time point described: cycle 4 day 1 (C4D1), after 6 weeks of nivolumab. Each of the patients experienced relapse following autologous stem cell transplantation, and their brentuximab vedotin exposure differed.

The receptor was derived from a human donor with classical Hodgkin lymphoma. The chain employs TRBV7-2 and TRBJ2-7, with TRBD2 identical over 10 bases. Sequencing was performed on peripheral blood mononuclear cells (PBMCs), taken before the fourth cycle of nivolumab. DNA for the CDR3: TGTGCCAGCACCCACACAGCGGGAGGGAATTACGAGCAGTACTTC. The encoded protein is CASTHTAGGNYEQYF. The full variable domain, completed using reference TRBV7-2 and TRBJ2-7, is GAGVSQSPSNKVTEKGKDVELRCDPISGHTALYWYRQSLGQGLEFLIYFQGNSAPDKSGLPSDRFSAERTGGSVSTLTIQRTQQEDSAVYLCASTHTAGGNYEQYFGPGTRLTVT.